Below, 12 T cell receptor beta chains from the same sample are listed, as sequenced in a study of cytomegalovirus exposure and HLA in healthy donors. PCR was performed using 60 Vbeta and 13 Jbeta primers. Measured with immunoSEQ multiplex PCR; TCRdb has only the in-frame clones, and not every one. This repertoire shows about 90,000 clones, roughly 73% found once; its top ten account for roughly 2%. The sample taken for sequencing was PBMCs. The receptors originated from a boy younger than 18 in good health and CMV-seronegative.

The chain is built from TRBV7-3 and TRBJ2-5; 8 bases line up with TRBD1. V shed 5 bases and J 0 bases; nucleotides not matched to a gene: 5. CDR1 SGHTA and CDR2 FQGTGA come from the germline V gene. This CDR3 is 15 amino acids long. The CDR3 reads CASSPLDRDQETQYF. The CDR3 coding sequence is TGTGCCAGCAGCCCCTTGGACAGGGACCAAGAGACCCAGTACTTC.

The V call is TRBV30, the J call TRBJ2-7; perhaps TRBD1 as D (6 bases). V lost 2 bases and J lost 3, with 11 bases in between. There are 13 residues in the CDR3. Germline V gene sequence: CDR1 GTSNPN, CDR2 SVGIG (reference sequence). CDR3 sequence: CAWSPRGNYEQYF. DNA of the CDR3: TGTGCCTGGAGTCCCAGGGGTAACTACGAGCAGTACTTC.

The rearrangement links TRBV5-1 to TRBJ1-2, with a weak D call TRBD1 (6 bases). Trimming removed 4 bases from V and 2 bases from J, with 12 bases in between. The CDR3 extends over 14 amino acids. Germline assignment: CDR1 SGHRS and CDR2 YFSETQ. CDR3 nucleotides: TGCGCCAGCAGCATCGGACAGCCCAACTATGGCTACACCTTC. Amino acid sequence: CASSIGQPNYGYTF.

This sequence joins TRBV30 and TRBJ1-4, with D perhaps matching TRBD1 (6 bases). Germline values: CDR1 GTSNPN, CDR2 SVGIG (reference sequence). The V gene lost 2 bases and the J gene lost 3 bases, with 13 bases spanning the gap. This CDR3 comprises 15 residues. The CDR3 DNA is TGTGCCTGGAGTCCATGGGGGCCTTCTAATGAAAAACTGTTTTTT. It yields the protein CAWSPWGPSNEKLFF.

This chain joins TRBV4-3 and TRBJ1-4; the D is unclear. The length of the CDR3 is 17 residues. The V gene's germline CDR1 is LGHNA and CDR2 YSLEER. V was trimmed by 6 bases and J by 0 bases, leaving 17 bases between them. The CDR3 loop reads CASSQILVDSTNEKLFF. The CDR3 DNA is TGCGCCAGCAGTCAAATCCTGGTCGACTCAACTAATGAAAAACTGTTTTTT.

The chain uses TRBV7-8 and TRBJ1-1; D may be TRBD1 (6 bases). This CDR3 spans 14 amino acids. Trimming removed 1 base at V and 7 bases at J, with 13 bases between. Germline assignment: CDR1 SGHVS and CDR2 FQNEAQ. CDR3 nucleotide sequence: TGTGCCAGCAGCTTAGTTGACAGGACGGATGAAGCTTTCTTT. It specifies CASSLVDRTDEAFF. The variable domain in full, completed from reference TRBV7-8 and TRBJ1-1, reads GAGVSQSPRYKVAKRGQDVALRCDPISGHVSLFWYQQALGQGPEFLTYFQNEAQLDKSGLPSDRFFAERPEGSVSTLKIQRTQQEDSAVYLCASSLVDRTDEAFFGQGTRLTVV.

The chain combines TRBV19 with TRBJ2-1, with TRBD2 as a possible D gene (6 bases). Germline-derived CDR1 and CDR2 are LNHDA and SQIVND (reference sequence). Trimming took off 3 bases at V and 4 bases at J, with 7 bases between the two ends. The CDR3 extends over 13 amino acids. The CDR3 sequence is CASSIGTYNEQFF. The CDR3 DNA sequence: TGTGCCAGTAGTATCGGGACTTACAATGAGCAGTTCTTC.

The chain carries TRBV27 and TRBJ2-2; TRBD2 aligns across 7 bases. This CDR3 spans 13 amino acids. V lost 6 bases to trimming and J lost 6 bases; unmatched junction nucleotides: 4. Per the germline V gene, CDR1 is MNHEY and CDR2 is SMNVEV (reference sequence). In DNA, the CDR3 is TGTGCCAGCAGCCCACGGGGGGCCGGGGAGCTGTTTTTT. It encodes CASSPRGAGELFF.

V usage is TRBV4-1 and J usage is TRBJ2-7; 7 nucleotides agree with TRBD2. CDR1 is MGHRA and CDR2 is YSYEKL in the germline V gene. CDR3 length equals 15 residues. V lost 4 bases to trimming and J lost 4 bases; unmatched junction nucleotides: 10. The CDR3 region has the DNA TGCGCCAGCAGCCCCCCCGGAGGAGCGGGGTACGAGCAGTACTTC. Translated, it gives CASSPPGGAGYEQYF.

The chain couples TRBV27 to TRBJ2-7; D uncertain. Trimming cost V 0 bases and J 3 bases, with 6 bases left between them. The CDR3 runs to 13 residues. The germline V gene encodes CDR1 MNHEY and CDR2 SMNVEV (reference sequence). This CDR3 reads CASSLSILYEQYF. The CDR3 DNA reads TGTGCCAGCAGTTTATCAATCCTCTACGAGCAGTACTTC.

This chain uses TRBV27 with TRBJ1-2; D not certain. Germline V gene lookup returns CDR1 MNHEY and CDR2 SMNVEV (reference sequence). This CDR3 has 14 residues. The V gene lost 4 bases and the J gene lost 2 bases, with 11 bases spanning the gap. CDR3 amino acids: CASSSLDGNYGYTF. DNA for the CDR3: TGTGCCAGCAGTTCGCTCGACGGGAACTATGGCTACACCTTC.

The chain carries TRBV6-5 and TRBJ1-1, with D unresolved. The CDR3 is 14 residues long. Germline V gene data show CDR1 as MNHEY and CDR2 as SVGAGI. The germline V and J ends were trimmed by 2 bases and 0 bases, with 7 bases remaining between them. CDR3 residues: CASSYSQLNTEAFF. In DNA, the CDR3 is TGTGCCAGCAGTTACAGTCAGTTGAACACTGAAGCTTTCTTT.